Only a few counts were recorded for the clone carrying this T cell receptor beta chain. TCRdb's copy holds only in-frame clones and misses some; the assay was immunoSEQ multiplex PCR. The sample has about 400,000 clones, 88% seen once. Specified treatment: roughly 18 received Ad26.COV2.S at low or high dose, single or two shots; several received placebo; per-sample allocation not given. Following the first vaccine or placebo injection, samples were taken on day 63. This sample is part of a study of Ad26.COV2.S vaccination and SARS-CoV-2 variants. Background on the study: A participant enrolled in the COV1001 Ad26.COV2.S trial arm provided the sample. Each vaccinee took Ad26.COV2.S intramuscularly, once or twice 56 days apart.

The specimen was peripheral blood, collected in a trial of Ad26.COV2.S vaccine versus placebo. The TCR originated in a person between 18 and 59 years old who received the Ad26.COV2.S COVID-19 vaccine or a placebo.

The CDR3 loop is CASSQDNLGYTF. CDR3 nucleotide sequence: TGTGCCAGCAGCCAAGATAACCTTGGCTACACCTTC. This chain uses TRBV4-2 with TRBJ1-2; no firm D call. This CDR3 has 12 residues. Trimming cost V 0 bases and J 7 bases, with 6 bases left between them. In germline, CDR1 is LGHNA, CDR2 YNFKEQ.